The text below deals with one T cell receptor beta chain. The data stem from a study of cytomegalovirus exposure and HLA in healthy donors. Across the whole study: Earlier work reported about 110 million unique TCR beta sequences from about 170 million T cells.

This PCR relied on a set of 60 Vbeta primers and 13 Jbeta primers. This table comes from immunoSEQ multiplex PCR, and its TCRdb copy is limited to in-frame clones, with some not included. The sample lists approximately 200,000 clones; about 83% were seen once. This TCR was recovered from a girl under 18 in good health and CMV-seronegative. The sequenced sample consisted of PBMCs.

The CDR3 coding sequence is TGTGCCAGTAGTATACAGGGAGGAACGCAGTATTTT. Translation: CASSIQGGTQYF. The gene calls are TRBV19 and TRBJ2-3, with D possibly matching TRBD2 (6 bases). Trimming pared 2 bases from V and 9 bases from J, leaving 9 bases between. CDR1 and CDR2 (germline): LNHDA, SQIVND (reference sequence). The CDR3 loop spans 12 amino acids.